This T cell receptor beta chain was captured in a study of CD8+CD57+ T cells in acquired aplastic anemia. Findings of the study overall: Some 29 CD8+ CDR3 sequences were shared between patients and controls. CD8+ Simpson's diversity in patients was not significantly different from that in controls.

The template for TCR beta VDJ and CDR3 sequence profiling was genomic DNA. From the reads, TCRdb called clonotypes with MiXCR, one entry per CDR3 protein. The table has about 150,000 distinct CDR3 sequences, about 48% seen once. Comment on this clonotype: The antigen is unknown.

Sequencing involved patients with CD8+CD57+ cell expansion previously shown by flow cytometry. V shed 6 bases and J shed 1 base, with 13 bases lying between them. The CDR3 is made up of 14 amino acids. Germline V gives CDR1 MNHEY, CDR2 SVGEGT. The source material was sorted CD4+, CD8+, or CD8+CD57+ T cells (not recorded which) from PBMCs. The receptor's source is a human donor with aplastic anemia. The chain employs TRBV6-2 or TRBV6-3 and TRBJ2-7, with D possibly matching TRBD1 (6 bases). CDR3 DNA: TGTGCCAGCAGACCCGGGACACTGTCCTACGAGCAGTACTTC. Amino acid sequence: CASRPGTLSYEQYF.